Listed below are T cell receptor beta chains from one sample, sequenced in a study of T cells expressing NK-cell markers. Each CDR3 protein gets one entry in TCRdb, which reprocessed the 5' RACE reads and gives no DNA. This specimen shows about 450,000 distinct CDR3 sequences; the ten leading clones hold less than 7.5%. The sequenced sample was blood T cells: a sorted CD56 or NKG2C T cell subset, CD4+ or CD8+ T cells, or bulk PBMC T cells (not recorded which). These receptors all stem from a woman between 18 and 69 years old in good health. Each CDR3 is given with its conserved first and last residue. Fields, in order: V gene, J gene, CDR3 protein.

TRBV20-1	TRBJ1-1	CSASLGQGRTEAFF
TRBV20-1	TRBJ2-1	CSADQLAGGQDEQFF
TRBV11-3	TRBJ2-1	CASSLGSVAYNEQFF
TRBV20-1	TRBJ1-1	CSVTHIVSAEAFF
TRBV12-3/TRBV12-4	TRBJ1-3	CASSPVVAGYTIYF
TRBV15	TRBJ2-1	CATSRQREGLNEQFF
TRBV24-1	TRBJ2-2	CATGASETGELFF
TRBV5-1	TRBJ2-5	CASSPSKPGKETQYF
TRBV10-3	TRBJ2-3	CATRGGDTDTQYF
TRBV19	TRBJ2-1	CASSIDPQYNEQFF
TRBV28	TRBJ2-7	CASSLAGTYSYEQYF
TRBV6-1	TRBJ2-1	CASPRPWANEQFF
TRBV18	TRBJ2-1	CASSPGQNNEQFF
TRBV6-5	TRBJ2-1	CASSYGGAVYNEQFF
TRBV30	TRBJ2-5	CAWRPRKETQYF
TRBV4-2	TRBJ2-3	CASSPTSASTDTQYF
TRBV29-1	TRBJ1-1	CSVDARPKNTEAFF
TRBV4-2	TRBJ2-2	CASSQDLYTNTGELFF
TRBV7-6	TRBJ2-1	CASSRGLAGTSYNEQFF
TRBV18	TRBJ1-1	CASSAQKWTGGLDTEAFF